These T cell receptor beta chains were read from a single sample in a study of cytomegalovirus exposure and HLA in healthy donors. Assay used: immunoSEQ multiplex PCR; TCRdb lists only in-frame clones, some missing. The table includes roughly 150,000 clones, roughly 85% detected once. Material for sequencing was PBMCs. The source of these receptors is a man between 35 and 55 years old in good health and CMV-seropositive. CDR3s include the opening cysteine and the closing phenylalanine or tryptophan. Each record gives: clone size, V gene, J gene, D gene, CDR3 DNA, CDR3 protein. D genes are given only for firm matches. For some rows the clone size is stated as once, few or many, or as a class when expanded; others skip it.

clone size: -
V gene: TRBV5-5
J gene: TRBJ2-5
D gene: TRBD1
CDR3 DNA: TGTGCCAGCAGGGAATACAGGGGTTTGGAGACCCAGTACTTC
CDR3 protein: CASREYRGLETQYF

clone size: -
V gene: TRBV28
J gene: TRBJ2-1
D gene: -
CDR3 DNA: TGTGCCAGCAGTTTGGCCCGCAGTGAGCAGTTCTTC
CDR3 protein: CASSLARSEQFF

clone size: once
V gene: TRBV7-9
J gene: TRBJ2-1
D gene: TRBD1
CDR3 DNA: TGTGCCAGCAGCCCCCCAGGGGGCCGGTTGGATGAGCAGTTCTTC
CDR3 protein: CASSPPGGRLDEQFF

clone size: -
V gene: TRBV7-2
J gene: TRBJ2-1
D gene: -
CDR3 DNA: TGTGCCAGCAGTTTTGGAGCTAGCTCCTACAATGAGCAGTTCTTC
CDR3 protein: CASSFGASSYNEQFF

clone size: -
V gene: TRBV28
J gene: TRBJ2-1
D gene: -
CDR3 DNA: TGTGCCAGCAGTTTCCCAGGTGAGCAGTTCTTC
CDR3 protein: CASSFPGEQFF

clone size: few
V gene: TRBV2
J gene: TRBJ1-1
D gene: -
CDR3 DNA: TGTGCCAGCAGTGGCCAGGGCTTATCGAACACTGAAGCTTTCTTT
CDR3 protein: CASSGQGLSNTEAFF

clone size: -
V gene: TRBV7-2
J gene: TRBJ2-7
D gene: TRBD2
CDR3 DNA: TGTGCCAGCACCCCACTAGCGGGAGGCCATCGGGAGCAGTACTTC
CDR3 protein: CASTPLAGGHREQYF

clone size: -
V gene: TRBV14
J gene: TRBJ2-1
D gene: TRBD2
CDR3 DNA: TGTGCCAGCAGCCTTAGCGGGGCATACAATGAGCAGTTCTTC
CDR3 protein: CASSLSGAYNEQFF

clone size: -
V gene: TRBV19
J gene: TRBJ1-5
D gene: TRBD1
CDR3 DNA: TGTGCCAGTAGTATCAGGGGGAATCAGCCCCAGCATTTT
CDR3 protein: CASSIRGNQPQHF

clone size: -
V gene: TRBV5-1
J gene: TRBJ2-3
D gene: -
CDR3 DNA: TGCGCCAGCAGCCCCCCCGCCGGGAGTACAGATACGCAGTATTTT
CDR3 protein: CASSPPAGSTDTQYF

clone size: few
V gene: TRBV23-1
J gene: TRBJ1-5
D gene: TRBD1
CDR3 DNA: TGCGCCACTGGGACAGGGGGCCCGACCAATCAGCCCCAGCATTTT
CDR3 protein: CATGTGGPTNQPQHF

clone size: once
V gene: TRBV9
J gene: TRBJ1-4
D gene: TRBD1
CDR3 DNA: TGTGCCAGCAGCTCGACCCCACACAGGGGGGGTGAAAAACTGTTTTTT
CDR3 protein: CASSSTPHRGGEKLFF

clone size: -
V gene: TRBV5-1
J gene: TRBJ2-3
D gene: -
CDR3 DNA: TGCGCCAGCAGCTTGGCGGGGGACACAGATACGCAGTATTTT
CDR3 protein: CASSLAGDTDTQYF

clone size: once
V gene: TRBV19
J gene: TRBJ1-5
D gene: TRBD1
CDR3 DNA: TGTGCCAGTAGTACCGGGACAGGGGAGTATAGCAATCAGCCCCAGCATTTT
CDR3 protein: CASSTGTGEYSNQPQHF

clone size: -
V gene: TRBV9
J gene: TRBJ2-5
D gene: TRBD2
CDR3 DNA: TGTGCCAGCAGCCCCACCGCCGGCGGGAGAAACCAAGAGACCCAGTACTTC
CDR3 protein: CASSPTAGGRNQETQYF

clone size: -
V gene: TRBV27
J gene: TRBJ2-3
D gene: TRBD2
CDR3 DNA: TGTACCAGCAGTTTATTTGCGGGAGGGCCGGATACGCAGTATTTT
CDR3 protein: CTSSLFAGGPDTQYF

clone size: -
V gene: TRBV15
J gene: TRBJ2-5
D gene: -
CDR3 DNA: TGTGCCACCAGCAGAGGTAATTCGGAGACCCAGTACTTC
CDR3 protein: CATSRGNSETQYF

clone size: -
V gene: TRBV11-2
J gene: TRBJ1-1
D gene: -
CDR3 DNA: TGTGCCAGCAGCTTAGCTTCGACAGTGGTTAATCTGAACACTGAAGCTTTCTTT
CDR3 protein: CASSLASTVVNLNTEAFF

clone size: -
V gene: TRBV29-1
J gene: TRBJ2-2
D gene: -
CDR3 DNA: TGCAGCGTAAGCCCAGGGGTGAACACCGGGGAGCTGTTTTTT
CDR3 protein: CSVSPGVNTGELFF

clone size: few
V gene: TRBV6-5
J gene: TRBJ1-2
D gene: -
CDR3 DNA: TGTGCCAGCAGGAGGTTTCTTGACTATGGCTACACCTTC
CDR3 protein: CASRRFLDYGYTF

clone size: -
V gene: TRBV5-1
J gene: TRBJ1-1
D gene: -
CDR3 DNA: TGCGCCAGCACCATTGAGACCCCGCAGGACACTGAAGCTTTCTTT
CDR3 protein: CASTIETPQDTEAFF

clone size: -
V gene: TRBV12-5
J gene: TRBJ1-2
D gene: TRBD1
CDR3 DNA: TGTGCTAGTGGTGCCGGACAGGCTGGCTACACCTTC
CDR3 protein: CASGAGQAGYTF

clone size: few
V gene: TRBV5-1
J gene: TRBJ1-5
D gene: -
CDR3 DNA: TGCGCCAGCAGCTTGGGCCCAGGGTCCCCTAATCAGCCCCAGCATTTT
CDR3 protein: CASSLGPGSPNQPQHF

clone size: -
V gene: TRBV6-5
J gene: TRBJ1-2
D gene: -
CDR3 DNA: TGTGCCAGCAGTTACTCATCCCGAGAGGTCACCTTC
CDR3 protein: CASSYSSREVTF

clone size: -
V gene: TRBV27
J gene: TRBJ1-5
D gene: TRBD1
CDR3 DNA: TGTGCCAGCAGTTCTCGACAGGGGGGGCAGCCCCAGCATTTT
CDR3 protein: CASSSRQGGQPQHF

clone size: -
V gene: TRBV4-2
J gene: TRBJ2-6
D gene: TRBD1
CDR3 DNA: TGTGCCAGCAGCCCGAACAGGGGCCACCCCTCTGGGGCCAACGTCCTGACTTTC
CDR3 protein: CASSPNRGHPSGANVLTF

clone size: -
V gene: TRBV27
J gene: TRBJ1-5
D gene: TRBD1
CDR3 DNA: TGTGCCAGCACCGCGACAGGGGGATTCGCCAATCAGCCCCAGCATTTT
CDR3 protein: CASTATGGFANQPQHF

clone size: -
V gene: TRBV9
J gene: TRBJ2-3
D gene: TRBD2
CDR3 DNA: TGTGCCAGCAGCGTACCACTAGCGGGACGAGCAGATACGCAGTATTTT
CDR3 protein: CASSVPLAGRADTQYF

clone size: -
V gene: TRBV7-9
J gene: TRBJ1-6
D gene: -
CDR3 DNA: TGTGCCAGCAGCTTGGCCAATACGGGGAATTCACCCCTCCACTTT
CDR3 protein: CASSLANTGNSPLHF

clone size: once
V gene: TRBV5-5
J gene: TRBJ2-3
D gene: -
CDR3 DNA: TGTGCCAGCAGCTTAGCGGACGATACGCAGTATTTT
CDR3 protein: CASSLADDTQYF

clone size: -
V gene: TRBV5-8
J gene: TRBJ2-3
D gene: -
CDR3 DNA: TGTGCCAGCAGCGCGGACTGGGCCGGGGATACGCAGTATTTT
CDR3 protein: CASSADWAGDTQYF

clone size: -
V gene: TRBV7-9
J gene: TRBJ2-7
D gene: -
CDR3 DNA: TGTGCCAGCAGCCCCAAGCGGAGCCCCTACGAGCAGTACTTC
CDR3 protein: CASSPKRSPYEQYF

clone size: -
V gene: TRBV5-1
J gene: TRBJ2-7
D gene: TRBD2
CDR3 DNA: TGCGCCAGCAGCTTACAAGCGGGGTACGAGCAGTACTTC
CDR3 protein: CASSLQAGYEQYF

clone size: -
V gene: TRBV7-2
J gene: TRBJ1-1
D gene: -
CDR3 DNA: TGTGCCAGCAGCTTCGGGATGAACACTGAAGCTTTCTTT
CDR3 protein: CASSFGMNTEAFF

clone size: -
V gene: TRBV19
J gene: TRBJ2-2
D gene: -
CDR3 DNA: TGTGCCAGTAATCAGAACACCGGGGAGCTGTTTTTT
CDR3 protein: CASNQNTGELFF

clone size: once
V gene: TRBV6-1
J gene: TRBJ1-2
D gene: -
CDR3 DNA: TGTGCCAGCAGTATTAACCAGGGTCGGGGCTACACCTTC
CDR3 protein: CASSINQGRGYTF

clone size: -
V gene: TRBV27
J gene: TRBJ2-7
D gene: -
CDR3 DNA: TGTGCCAGCAGTACGGCAGGATACACCTACGAGCAGTACTTC
CDR3 protein: CASSTAGYTYEQYF

clone size: -
V gene: TRBV2
J gene: TRBJ2-7
D gene: -
CDR3 DNA: TGTGCCAGCAGTGGGGGTGGGAGCTACGAGCAGTACTTC
CDR3 protein: CASSGGGSYEQYF

clone size: -
V gene: TRBV6-6
J gene: TRBJ2-6
D gene: -
CDR3 DNA: TGTGCCAGCACCCAAAGTGGAGACTCCAACGTCCTGACTTTC
CDR3 protein: CASTQSGDSNVLTF

clone size: -
V gene: TRBV2
J gene: TRBJ1-1
D gene: TRBD1
CDR3 DNA: TGTGCCAGCTTACAGGGGGCGCGTCTCACTGAAGCTTTCTTT
CDR3 protein: CASLQGARLTEAFF

clone size: -
V gene: TRBV5-1
J gene: TRBJ2-1
D gene: -
CDR3 DNA: TGCGCCAGCAGCTTGCAGGACACCCTGGTAGATGAGCAGTTCTTC
CDR3 protein: CASSLQDTLVDEQFF

clone size: -
V gene: TRBV5-1
J gene: TRBJ2-3
D gene: -
CDR3 DNA: TGCGCCAGCAGCTCGGACACCTTCACAGATACGCAGTATTTT
CDR3 protein: CASSSDTFTDTQYF

clone size: few
V gene: TRBV9
J gene: TRBJ1-4
D gene: -
CDR3 DNA: TGTGCCAGCAGCCCAACGGAACAGGGTTATGAAAAACTGTTTTTT
CDR3 protein: CASSPTEQGYEKLFF

clone size: -
V gene: TRBV6-1
J gene: TRBJ2-2
D gene: -
CDR3 DNA: TGTGCCAGCAGTGAAGACGGGACATACGGGGAGCTGTTTTTT
CDR3 protein: CASSEDGTYGELFF

clone size: -
V gene: TRBV29-1
J gene: TRBJ2-5
D gene: -
CDR3 DNA: TGCAGCGTTAGCCCGAGGGGGGGAGGGAACCAAGAGACCCAGTACTTC
CDR3 protein: CSVSPRGGGNQETQYF

clone size: -
V gene: TRBV30
J gene: TRBJ1-1
D gene: -
CDR3 DNA: TGTGCCTGGGGGGCAGAAAGGTATGAAGCTTTCTTT
CDR3 protein: CAWGAERYEAFF

clone size: once
V gene: TRBV6-4
J gene: TRBJ2-1
D gene: TRBD2
CDR3 DNA: TGTGCCAGCAGCCTAGCGGGACACAATGAGCAGTTCTTC
CDR3 protein: CASSLAGHNEQFF

clone size: -
V gene: TRBV28
J gene: TRBJ2-7
D gene: -
CDR3 DNA: TGTGCCAGCACCAATGCGGACAGCTACGAGCAGTACTTC
CDR3 protein: CASTNADSYEQYF

clone size: -
V gene: TRBV5-1
J gene: TRBJ1-3
D gene: TRBD1
CDR3 DNA: TGCGCCAGCAGAGAGCAGGGGGCAGACACCATATATTTT
CDR3 protein: CASREQGADTIYF

clone size: -
V gene: TRBV5-6
J gene: TRBJ1-5
D gene: TRBD1
CDR3 DNA: TGTGCCAGCAGCTCGACAGGGGGCAATCAGCCCCAGCATTTT
CDR3 protein: CASSSTGGNQPQHF

clone size: -
V gene: TRBV10-2
J gene: TRBJ2-7
D gene: -
CDR3 DNA: TGCGCCAGCAGTCGAGCGGGCTACGAGCAGTACTTC
CDR3 protein: CASSRAGYEQYF

clone size: few
V gene: TRBV28
J gene: TRBJ2-6
D gene: -
CDR3 DNA: TGTGCCAGCAGTTTACGACTCTCTGGGGCCAACGTCCTGACTTTC
CDR3 protein: CASSLRLSGANVLTF

clone size: -
V gene: TRBV19
J gene: TRBJ1-1
D gene: -
CDR3 DNA: TGTGCCAGTAGTATGAGGCGGTCTGAAGCTTTCTTT
CDR3 protein: CASSMRRSEAFF

clone size: few
V gene: TRBV2
J gene: TRBJ2-2
D gene: -
CDR3 DNA: TGTGCCAGCAGCGGGACAACGAACACCGGGGAGCTGTTTTTT
CDR3 protein: CASSGTTNTGELFF

clone size: -
V gene: TRBV5-1
J gene: TRBJ2-3
D gene: -
CDR3 DNA: TGCGCCAGCAGCTTGGACGGGAGCACAGATACGCAGTATTTT
CDR3 protein: CASSLDGSTDTQYF

clone size: -
V gene: TRBV27
J gene: TRBJ2-7
D gene: -
CDR3 DNA: TGTGCCAGCAGTCCTACAGGTATAGCCTACGAGCAGTACTTC
CDR3 protein: CASSPTGIAYEQYF

clone size: once
V gene: TRBV28
J gene: TRBJ1-1
D gene: TRBD1
CDR3 DNA: TGTGCCAGCAGGACGGACAGGAGTAACACTGAAGCTTTCTTT
CDR3 protein: CASRTDRSNTEAFF

clone size: few
V gene: TRBV6-1
J gene: TRBJ1-2
D gene: -
CDR3 DNA: TGTGCCAGCAGTGAATGGTCGGAAGGGGGAGGCTACACCTTC
CDR3 protein: CASSEWSEGGGYTF

clone size: -
V gene: TRBV5-1
J gene: TRBJ1-1
D gene: -
CDR3 DNA: TGCGCCAGCAGCTTTGAGGCCAACACTGAAGCTTTCTTT
CDR3 protein: CASSFEANTEAFF